One and the same sample provided the 12 T cell receptor beta chains below, sequenced in a study of blood T cell repertoires in COVID-19. The table came from immunoSEQ multiplex PCR; TCRdb's copy has only in-frame clones and leaves some out. The table lists 60,000 to 70,000 clones, about 86% of them singletons. Sequenced: peripheral blood. Source of these receptors: an older woman with acute or convalescent COVID-19.

The chain combines TRBV5-1 with TRBJ2-7; tentative D call: TRBD2 (5 bases). Trimming removed 0 bases at V and 3 bases at J, with 10 bases between. The CDR3 is 14 residues long. Per the germline V gene, CDR1 is SGHRS and CDR2 is YFSETQ. As DNA, the CDR3 is TGCGCCAGCAGCTTGGCAACAGAGGGCTACGAGCAGTACTTC. It is translated as CASSLATEGYEQYF.

This clone has just one count. The V and J genes are TRBV6-2 or TRBV6-3 and TRBJ2-3, with D perhaps TRBD2 (6 bases). V lost 2 bases, J lost 1 base, and 7 bases lay in between. The germline V gene has CDR1 MNHEY and CDR2 SVGEGT. This CDR3 is built from 14 residues. The CDR3 nucleotides are TGTGCCAGCAGTTACCCGGGGGGCACAGATACGCAGTATTTT. It is translated as CASSYPGGTDTQYF.

The CDR3 protein is CSASSPPLYEQYF. The DNA for the CDR3 is TGCAGTGCTAGTTCCCCTCCCCTCTACGAGCAGTACTTC. V usage is TRBV20-1 and J usage is TRBJ2-7; D call uncertain. Per the germline V gene, CDR1 is DFQATT and CDR2 is SNEGSKA (reference sequence). V was cut by 3 bases and J by 3 bases, with 12 bases left in between. CDR3 length equals 13 residues.

The chain links TRBV2 to TRBJ1-1, with 7 bases identical to TRBD1. The CDR3 loop spans 14 amino acids. Germline CDR1 reads SNHLY; CDR2 reads FYNNEI. The V and J ends lost 6 bases and 0 bases, in that order; junction bases with no gene match: 4. The CDR3 reads CASSRQGLNTEAFF. CDR3 nucleotides: TGTGCCAGCAGCCGACAGGGACTGAACACTGAAGCTTTCTTT.

The chain joins TRBV10-2 to TRBJ2-7, with D perhaps TRBD1 (5 bases). The V end lost 1 base, the J end lost 2 bases, and 9 bases lay between the germline ends. The CDR3 is 14 residues long. Germline V gene lookup returns CDR1 WSHSY and CDR2 SAAADI. This CDR3 reads CASSEYQGPYEQYF. The CDR3 coding sequence is TGCGCCAGCAGTGAGTATCAGGGCCCCTACGAGCAGTACTTC.

The gene calls are TRBV6-5 and TRBJ2-3, with 10 nucleotides matching TRBD2. The germline V gene has CDR1 MNHEY and CDR2 SVGAGI. The junction had 11 bases not matched to a gene; V was cut back by 7 bases and J by 7 bases. This CDR3 region has 15 residues. DNA for the CDR3: TGTGCCAGCACCGTGACTAGCGGGCCAGGGAATACGCAGTATTTT. This gives the protein CASTVTSGPGNTQYF.

The chain's CDR3 is CASSKGRVQLDGIAGDQPQHF. For the CDR3, the DNA is TGTGCCAGCAGCAAAGGAAGGGTACAGCTGGATGGAATCGCAGGGGATCAGCCCCAGCATTTT. This rearrangement joins TRBV21-1 to TRBJ1-5; TRBD1 is the table's D call and was not checked against the DNA. TRBV21-1 is annotated as a pseudogene. The CDR3 is 21 amino acids.

This clone was found a few times. CDR3 in amino acids: CASSDGTGGDDGYTF. In nucleotides, the CDR3 is TGTGCCAGCAGTGACGGGACAGGGGGCGATGATGGCTACACCTTC. The chain uses TRBV2 and TRBJ1-2, with 12 bases fitting TRBD1. V shed 3 bases and J 6 bases; nucleotides not matched to a gene: 5. The length of the CDR3 is 15 residues. The germline gives CDR1 SNHLY, CDR2 FYNNEI.

V is TRBV9 and J is TRBJ2-2, with TRBD1 identical over 7 bases. This CDR3 spans 15 amino acids. Germline loops: CDR1 SGDLS, CDR2 YYNGEE. With V trimmed by 4 bases and J by 6 bases, 9 bases remained unmatched. CDR3 coding DNA: TGTGCCAGCAGCACCCAATCGGGGACAGCCGGGGAGCTGTTTTTT. Translation gives CASSTQSGTAGELFF.

V is TRBV2 and J is TRBJ2-7; perhaps TRBD2 as D (6 bases). Deletions cut 0 bases from V and 0 bases from J, with 15 bases between. Germline V gene sequence: CDR1 SNHLY, CDR2 FYNNEI. The CDR3 length is 17 residues. CDR3 bases: TGTGCCAGCAGTGAAGCGCGCGGCGGGGCTAACTCCTACGAGCAGTACTTC. Translated: CASSEARGGANSYEQYF.

Turning to this clone: Sequence at one end of the junction differs from germline and may be a read error. J is TRBJ1-1 and V is TRBV5-1; possible D gene TRBD1, 5 bases. Germline lookup yields CDR1 SGHRS and CDR2 YFSETQ. CDR3 length: 13 amino acids. The CDR3 sequence: CASTLTVGTEAFF. The CDR3, as DNA: TGCGCCAGCACCTTGACAGTTGGAACTGAAGCTTTCTTT.

As DNA, the CDR3 is TGTGCCAGCAGCGTAAACGGTAGGGGGCATGAAAAACTGTTTTTT. Its translation is CASSVNGRGHEKLFF. This chain uses TRBV9 with TRBJ1-4; 7 bases align to TRBD1. CDR1 and CDR2 (germline): SGDLS, YYNGEE. V was pared by 1 base and J by 6 bases, with 6 bases of the junction left unmatched. CDR3 length: 15 amino acids. Full variable domain (rest looked up from reference TRBV9 and TRBJ1-4): DSGVTQTPKHLITATGQRVTLRCSPRSGDLSVYWYQQSLDQGLQFLIQYYNGEERAKGNILERFSAQQFPDLHSELNLSSLELGDSALYFCASSVNGRGHEKLFFGSGTQLSVL.